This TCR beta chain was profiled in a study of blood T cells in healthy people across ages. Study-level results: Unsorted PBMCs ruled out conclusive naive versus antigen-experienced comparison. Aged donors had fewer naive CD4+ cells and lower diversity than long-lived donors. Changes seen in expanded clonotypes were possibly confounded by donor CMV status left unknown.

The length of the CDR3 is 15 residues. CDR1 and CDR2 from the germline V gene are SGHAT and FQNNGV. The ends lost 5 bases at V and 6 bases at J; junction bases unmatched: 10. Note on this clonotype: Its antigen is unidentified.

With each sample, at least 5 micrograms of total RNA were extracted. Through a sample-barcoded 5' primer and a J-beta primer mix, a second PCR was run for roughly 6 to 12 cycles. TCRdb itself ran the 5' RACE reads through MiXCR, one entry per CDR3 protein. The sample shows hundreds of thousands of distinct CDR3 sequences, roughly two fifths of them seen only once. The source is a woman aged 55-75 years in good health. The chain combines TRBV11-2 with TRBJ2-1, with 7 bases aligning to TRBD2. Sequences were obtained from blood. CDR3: CASSPGRTYSNEQFF. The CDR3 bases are TGTGCCAGCAGCCCCGGGAGGACGTACAGCAATGAGCAGTTCTTC.